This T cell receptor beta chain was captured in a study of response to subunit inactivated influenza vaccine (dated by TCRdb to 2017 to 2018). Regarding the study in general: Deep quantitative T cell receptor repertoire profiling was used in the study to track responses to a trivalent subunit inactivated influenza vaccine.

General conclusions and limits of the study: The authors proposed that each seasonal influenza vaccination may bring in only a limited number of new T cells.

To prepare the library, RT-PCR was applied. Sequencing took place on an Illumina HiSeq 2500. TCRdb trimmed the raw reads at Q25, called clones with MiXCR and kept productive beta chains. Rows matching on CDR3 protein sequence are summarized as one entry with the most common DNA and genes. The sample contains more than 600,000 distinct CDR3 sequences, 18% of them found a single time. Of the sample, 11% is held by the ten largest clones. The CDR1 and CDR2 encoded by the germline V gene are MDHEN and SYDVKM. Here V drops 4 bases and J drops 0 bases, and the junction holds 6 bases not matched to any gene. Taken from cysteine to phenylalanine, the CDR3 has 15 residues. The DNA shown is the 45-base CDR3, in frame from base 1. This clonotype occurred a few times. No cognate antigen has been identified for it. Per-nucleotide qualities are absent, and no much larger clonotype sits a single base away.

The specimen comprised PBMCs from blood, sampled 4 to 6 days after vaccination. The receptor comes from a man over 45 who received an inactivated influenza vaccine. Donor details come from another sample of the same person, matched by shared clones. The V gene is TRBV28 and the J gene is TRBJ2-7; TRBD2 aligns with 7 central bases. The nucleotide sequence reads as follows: TGTGCCAGCAGTTCGCTAGCGGCGTCCTCCTACGAGCAGTACTTC. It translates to CASSSLAASSYEQYF.